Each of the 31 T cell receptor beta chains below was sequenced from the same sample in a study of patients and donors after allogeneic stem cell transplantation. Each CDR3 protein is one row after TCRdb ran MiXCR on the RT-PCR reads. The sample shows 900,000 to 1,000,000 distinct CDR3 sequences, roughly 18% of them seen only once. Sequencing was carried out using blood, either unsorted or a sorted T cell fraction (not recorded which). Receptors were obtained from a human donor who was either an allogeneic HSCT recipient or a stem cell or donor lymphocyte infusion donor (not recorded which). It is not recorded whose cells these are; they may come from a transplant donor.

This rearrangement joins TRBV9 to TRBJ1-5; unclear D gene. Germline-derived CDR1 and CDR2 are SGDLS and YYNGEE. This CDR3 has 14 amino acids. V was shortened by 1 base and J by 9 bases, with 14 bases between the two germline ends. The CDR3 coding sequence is TGTGCCAGCAGCGTATTTGAGGGCGGGAGGCCCCAGCATTTT. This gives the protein CASSVFEGGRPQHF.

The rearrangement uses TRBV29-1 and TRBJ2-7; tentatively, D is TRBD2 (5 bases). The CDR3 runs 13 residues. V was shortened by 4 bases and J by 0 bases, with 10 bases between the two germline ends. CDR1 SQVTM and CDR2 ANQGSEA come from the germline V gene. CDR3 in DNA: TGCAGCGTTGTGGGAGCAAACTCCTACGAGCAGTACTTC. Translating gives CSVVGANSYEQYF.

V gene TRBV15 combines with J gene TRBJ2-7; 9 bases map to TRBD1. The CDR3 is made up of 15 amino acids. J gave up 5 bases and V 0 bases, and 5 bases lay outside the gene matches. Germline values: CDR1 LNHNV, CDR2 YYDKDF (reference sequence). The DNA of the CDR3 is TGTGCCACCAGCAGAGAAGGGGGACAGGGACACGAGCAGTACTTC. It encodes CATSREGGQGHEQYF.

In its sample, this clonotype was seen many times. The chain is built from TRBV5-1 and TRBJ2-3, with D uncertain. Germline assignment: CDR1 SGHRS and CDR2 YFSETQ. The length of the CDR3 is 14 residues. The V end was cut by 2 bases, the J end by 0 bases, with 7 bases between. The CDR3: CASSLSSSTDTQYF. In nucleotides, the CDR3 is TGCGCCAGCAGCTTATCGTCCAGCACAGATACGCAGTATTTT.

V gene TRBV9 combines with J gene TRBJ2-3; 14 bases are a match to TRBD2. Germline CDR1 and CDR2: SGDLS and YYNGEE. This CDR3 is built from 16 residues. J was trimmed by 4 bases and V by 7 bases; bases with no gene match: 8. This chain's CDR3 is CASGEGTSGGADTQYF. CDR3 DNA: TGTGCCAGCGGAGAGGGGACTAGCGGGGGAGCAGATACGCAGTATTTT.

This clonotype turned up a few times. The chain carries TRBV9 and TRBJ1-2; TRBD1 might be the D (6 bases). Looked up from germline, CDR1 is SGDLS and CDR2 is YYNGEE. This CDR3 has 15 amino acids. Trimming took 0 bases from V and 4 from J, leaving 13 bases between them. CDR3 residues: CASSVGEGGTYGYTF. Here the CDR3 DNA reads TGTGCCAGCAGCGTAGGCGAAGGGGGAACCTATGGCTACACCTTC.

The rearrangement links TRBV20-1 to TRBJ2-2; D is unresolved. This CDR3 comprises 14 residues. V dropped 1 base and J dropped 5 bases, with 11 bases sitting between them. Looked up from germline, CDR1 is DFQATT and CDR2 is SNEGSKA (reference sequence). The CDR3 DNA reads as TGCAGTGCTAGAGGCAGAAGCACAACCGGGGAGCTGTTTTTT. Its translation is CSARGRSTTGELFF.

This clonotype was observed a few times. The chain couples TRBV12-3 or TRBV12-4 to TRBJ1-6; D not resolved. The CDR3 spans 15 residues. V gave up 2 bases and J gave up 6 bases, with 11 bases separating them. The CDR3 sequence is CASSLSGSANSPLHF. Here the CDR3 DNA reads TGTGCCAGCAGTTTAAGCGGGTCAGCTAATTCACCCCTCCACTTT.

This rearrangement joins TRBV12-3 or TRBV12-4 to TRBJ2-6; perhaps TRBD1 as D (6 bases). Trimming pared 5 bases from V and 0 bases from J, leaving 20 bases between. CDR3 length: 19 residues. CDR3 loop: CASSPQGHPFPSGANVLTF. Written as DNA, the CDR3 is TGTGCCAGCAGTCCTCAGGGACACCCGTTCCCCTCTGGGGCCAACGTCCTGACTTTC.

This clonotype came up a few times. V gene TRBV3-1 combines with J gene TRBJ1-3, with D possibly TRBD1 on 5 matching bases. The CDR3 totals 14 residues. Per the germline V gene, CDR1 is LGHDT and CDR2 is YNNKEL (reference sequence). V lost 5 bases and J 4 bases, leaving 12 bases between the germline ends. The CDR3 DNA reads TGTGCCAGCAGCTACTGGGGGAGAGGAAACACCATATATTTT. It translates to CASSYWGRGNTIYF.

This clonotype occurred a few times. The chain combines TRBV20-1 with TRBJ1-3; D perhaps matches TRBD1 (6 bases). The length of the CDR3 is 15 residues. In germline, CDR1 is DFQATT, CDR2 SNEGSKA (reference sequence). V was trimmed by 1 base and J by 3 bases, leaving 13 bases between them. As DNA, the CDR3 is TGCAGTGCTAGAGGCCAGGGGCCGGATGGAAACACCATATATTTT. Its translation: CSARGQGPDGNTIYF.

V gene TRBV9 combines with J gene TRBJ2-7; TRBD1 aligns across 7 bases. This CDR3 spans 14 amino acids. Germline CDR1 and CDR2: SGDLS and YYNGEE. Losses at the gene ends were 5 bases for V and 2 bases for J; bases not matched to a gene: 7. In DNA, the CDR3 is TGTGCCAGCAGTGATACAGACAGGGCCTACGAGCAGTACTTC. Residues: CASSDTDRAYEQYF.

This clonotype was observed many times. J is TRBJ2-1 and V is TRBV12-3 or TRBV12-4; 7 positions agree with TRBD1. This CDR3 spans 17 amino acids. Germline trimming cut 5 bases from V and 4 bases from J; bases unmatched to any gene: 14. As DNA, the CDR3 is TGTGCCAGCAGTCTCGGACAGGTCGGGTTGCAGTACAATGAGCAGTTCTTC. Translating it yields CASSLGQVGLQYNEQFF.

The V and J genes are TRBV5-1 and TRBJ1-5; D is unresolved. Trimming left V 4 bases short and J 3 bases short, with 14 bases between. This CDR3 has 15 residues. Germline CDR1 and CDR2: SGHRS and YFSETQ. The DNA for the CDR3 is TGCGCCAGCAGCCCGGGAGAGGAATCCAATCAGCCCCAGCATTTT. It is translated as CASSPGEESNQPQHF.

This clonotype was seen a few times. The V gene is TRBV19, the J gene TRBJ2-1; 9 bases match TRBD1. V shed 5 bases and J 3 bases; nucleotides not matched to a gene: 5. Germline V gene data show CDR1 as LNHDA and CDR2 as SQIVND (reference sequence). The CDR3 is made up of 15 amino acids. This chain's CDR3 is CASSRRDRVYNEQFF. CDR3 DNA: TGTGCCAGTAGTCGCCGGGACAGGGTCTACAATGAGCAGTTCTTC.

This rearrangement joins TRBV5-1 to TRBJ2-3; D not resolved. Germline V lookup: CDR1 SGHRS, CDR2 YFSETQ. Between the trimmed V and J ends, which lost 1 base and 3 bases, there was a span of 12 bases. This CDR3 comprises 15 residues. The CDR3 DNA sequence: TGCGCCAGCAGCTTGTGGCCGAAGGAGACAGATACGCAGTATTTT. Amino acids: CASSLWPKETDTQYF.

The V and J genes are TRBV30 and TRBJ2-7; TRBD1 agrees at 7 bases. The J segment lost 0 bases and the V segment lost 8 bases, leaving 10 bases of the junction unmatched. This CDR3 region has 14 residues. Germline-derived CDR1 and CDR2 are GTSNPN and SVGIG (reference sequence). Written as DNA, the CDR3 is TGTGCCGGAGATCGGGACAGCCTCTCCTACGAGCAGTACTTC. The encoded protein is CAGDRDSLSYEQYF.

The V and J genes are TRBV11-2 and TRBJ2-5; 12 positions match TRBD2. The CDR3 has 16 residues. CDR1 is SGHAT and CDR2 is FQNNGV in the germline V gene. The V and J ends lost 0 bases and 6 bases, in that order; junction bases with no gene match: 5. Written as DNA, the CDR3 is TGTGCCAGCAGCTTAGAGCTAGCGGGGGGGATAAAGACCCAGTACTTC. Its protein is CASSLELAGGIKTQYF.

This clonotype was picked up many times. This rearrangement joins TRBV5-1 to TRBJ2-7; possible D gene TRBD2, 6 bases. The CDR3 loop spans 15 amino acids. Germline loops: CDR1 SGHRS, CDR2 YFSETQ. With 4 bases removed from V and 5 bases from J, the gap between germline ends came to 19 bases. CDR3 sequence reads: CASSVPGTVGDEQYF. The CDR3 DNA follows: TGCGCCAGCAGCGTACCCGGGACTGTAGGGGACGAGCAGTACTTC.

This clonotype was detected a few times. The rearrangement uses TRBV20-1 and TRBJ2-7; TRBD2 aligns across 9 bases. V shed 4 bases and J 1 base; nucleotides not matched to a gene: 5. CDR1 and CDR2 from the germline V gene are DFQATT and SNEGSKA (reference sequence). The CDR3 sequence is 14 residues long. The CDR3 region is CSAMGTSTSYEQYF. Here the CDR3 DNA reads TGCAGTGCTATGGGGACTAGCACTTCCTACGAGCAGTACTTC.

The CDR3 loop reads CATSMPGQGNTEAFF. The CDR3 DNA reads TGTGCCACCAGCATGCCGGGACAGGGGAACACTGAAGCTTTCTTT. J is TRBJ1-1 and V is TRBV15; 9 bases line up with TRBD1. The CDR3 consists of 15 residues. Trimming removed 4 bases from V and 1 base from J; junction bases left unmatched: 4. In germline, CDR1 is LNHNV, CDR2 YYDKDF (reference sequence).

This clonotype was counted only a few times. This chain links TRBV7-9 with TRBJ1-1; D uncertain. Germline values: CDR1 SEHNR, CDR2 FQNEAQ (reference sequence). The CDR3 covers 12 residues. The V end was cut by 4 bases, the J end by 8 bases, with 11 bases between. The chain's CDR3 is CASSSAGREAFF. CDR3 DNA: TGTGCCAGCAGCTCGGCAGGAAGAGAAGCTTTCTTT.

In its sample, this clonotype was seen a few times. CDR3 protein: CSAETSVVIPDTQYF. In nucleotides, the CDR3 is TGCAGTGCAGAGACTAGCGTAGTTATCCCAGATACGCAGTATTTT. The chain recombines TRBV20-1 with TRBJ2-3, with 8 bases that match TRBD2. The germline CDR1 and CDR2 sequences are DFQATT and SNEGSKA (reference sequence). With V trimmed by 6 bases and J by 4 bases, 12 bases remained unmatched. This CDR3 region has 15 residues.

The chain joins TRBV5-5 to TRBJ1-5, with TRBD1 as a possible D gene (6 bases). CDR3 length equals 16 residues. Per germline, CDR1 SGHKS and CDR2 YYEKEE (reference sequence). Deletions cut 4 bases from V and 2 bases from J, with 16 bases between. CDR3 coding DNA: TGTGCCAGCAGCCCTGGTGGCAGGGGACGCAATCAGCCCCAGCATTTT. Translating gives CASSPGGRGRNQPQHF.

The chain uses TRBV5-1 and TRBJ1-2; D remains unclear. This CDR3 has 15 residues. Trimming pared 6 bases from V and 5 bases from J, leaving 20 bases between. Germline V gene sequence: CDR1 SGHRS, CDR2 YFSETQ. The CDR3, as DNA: TGCGCCAGCACCCAGAGCGGGGATGGTGGGTATGGCTACACCTTC. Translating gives CASTQSGDGGYGYTF.

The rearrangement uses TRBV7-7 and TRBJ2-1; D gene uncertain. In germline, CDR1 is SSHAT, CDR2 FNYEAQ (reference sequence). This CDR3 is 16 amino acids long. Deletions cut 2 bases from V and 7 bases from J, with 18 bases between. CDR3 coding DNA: TGTGCCAGCAGCTTATCTGTTGGGTCGAGGCGGAATGAGCAGTTCTTC. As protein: CASSLSVGSRRNEQFF.

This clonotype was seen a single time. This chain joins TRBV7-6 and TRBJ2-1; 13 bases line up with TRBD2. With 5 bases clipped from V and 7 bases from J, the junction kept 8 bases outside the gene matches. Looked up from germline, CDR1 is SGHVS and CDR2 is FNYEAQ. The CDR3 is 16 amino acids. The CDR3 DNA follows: TGTGCCAGCAGCAAAACTAGCGGGAGGGCCTCGAATGAGCAGTTCTTC. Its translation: CASSKTSGRASNEQFF.

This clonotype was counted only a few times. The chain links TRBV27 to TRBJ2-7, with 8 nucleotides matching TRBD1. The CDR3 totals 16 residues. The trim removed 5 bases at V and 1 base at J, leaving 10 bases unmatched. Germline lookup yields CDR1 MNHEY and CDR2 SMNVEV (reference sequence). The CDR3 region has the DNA TGTGCCAGCAGTCCACGCAACAGGGGGTTATCCTACGAGCAGTACTTC. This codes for CASSPRNRGLSYEQYF.

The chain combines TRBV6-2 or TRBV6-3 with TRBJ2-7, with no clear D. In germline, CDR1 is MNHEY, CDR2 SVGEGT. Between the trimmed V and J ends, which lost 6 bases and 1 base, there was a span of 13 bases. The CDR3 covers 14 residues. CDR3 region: CASRGLDGSYEQYF. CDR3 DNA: TGTGCCAGCAGAGGTTTGGACGGATCCTACGAGCAGTACTTC.

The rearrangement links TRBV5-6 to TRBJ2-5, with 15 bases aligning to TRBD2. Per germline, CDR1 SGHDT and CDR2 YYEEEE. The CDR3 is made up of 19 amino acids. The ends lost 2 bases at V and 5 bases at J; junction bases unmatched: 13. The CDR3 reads CASSLPGLAGGPTLETQYF. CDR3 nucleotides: TGTGCCAGCAGCTTACCAGGACTAGCGGGGGGGCCTACGTTGGAGACCCAGTACTTC. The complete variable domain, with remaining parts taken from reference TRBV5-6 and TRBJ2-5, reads DAGVTQSPTHLIKTRGQQVTLRCSPKSGHDTVSWYQQALGQGPQFIFQYYEEEERQRGNFPDRFSGHQFPNYSSELNVNALLLGDSALYLCASSLPGLAGGPTLETQYFGPGTRLLVL.

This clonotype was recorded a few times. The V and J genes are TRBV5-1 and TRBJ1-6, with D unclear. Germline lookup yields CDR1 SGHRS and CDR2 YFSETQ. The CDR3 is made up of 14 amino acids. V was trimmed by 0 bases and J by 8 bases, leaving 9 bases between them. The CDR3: CASSLGGLDSPLHF. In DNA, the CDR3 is TGCGCCAGCAGCTTGGGGGGTTTGGATTCACCCCTCCACTTT.